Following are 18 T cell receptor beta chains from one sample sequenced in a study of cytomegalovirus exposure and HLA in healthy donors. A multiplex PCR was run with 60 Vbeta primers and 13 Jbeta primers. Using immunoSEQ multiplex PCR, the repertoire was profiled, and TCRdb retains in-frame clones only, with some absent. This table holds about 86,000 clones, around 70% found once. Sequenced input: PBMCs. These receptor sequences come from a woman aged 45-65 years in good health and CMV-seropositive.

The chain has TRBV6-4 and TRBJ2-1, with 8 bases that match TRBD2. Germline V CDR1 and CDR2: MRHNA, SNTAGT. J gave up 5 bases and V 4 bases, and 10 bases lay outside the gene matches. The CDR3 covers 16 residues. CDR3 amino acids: CASSVSFAGGNNEQFF. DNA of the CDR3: TGTGCCAGCAGTGTGAGCTTTGCGGGAGGAAACAATGAGCAGTTCTTC.

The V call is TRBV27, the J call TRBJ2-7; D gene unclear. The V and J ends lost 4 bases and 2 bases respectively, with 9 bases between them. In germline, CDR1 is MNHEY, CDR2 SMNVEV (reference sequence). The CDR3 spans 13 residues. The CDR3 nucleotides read TGTGCCAGCAGTTCCGGCAGGCCCTACGAGCAGTACTTC. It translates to CASSSGRPYEQYF.

The CDR3 reads CASSLAGIGEKLFF. The CDR3 bases are TGTGCCAGCAGCTTGGCAGGGATCGGTGAAAAACTGTTTTTT. The chain has TRBV5-6 and TRBJ1-4, with D possibly being TRBD1 (5 bases). This CDR3 region has 14 residues. CDR1 and CDR2 (germline): SGHDT, YYEEEE. Trimming removed 0 bases from V and 7 bases from J, with 10 bases in between.

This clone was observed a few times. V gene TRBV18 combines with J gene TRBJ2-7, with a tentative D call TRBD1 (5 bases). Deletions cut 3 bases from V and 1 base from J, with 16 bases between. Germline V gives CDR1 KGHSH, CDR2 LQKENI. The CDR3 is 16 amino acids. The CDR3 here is CASSPSPRVGSYEQYF. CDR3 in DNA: TGTGCCAGCTCACCCTCCCCCAGGGTCGGTTCCTACGAGCAGTACTTC. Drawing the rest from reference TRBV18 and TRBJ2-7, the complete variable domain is NAGVMQNPRHLVRRRGQEARLRCSPMKGHSHVYWYRQLPEEGLKFMVYLQKENIIDESGMPKERFSAEFPKEGPSILRIQQVVRGDSAAYFCASSPSPRVGSYEQYFGPGTRLTVT.

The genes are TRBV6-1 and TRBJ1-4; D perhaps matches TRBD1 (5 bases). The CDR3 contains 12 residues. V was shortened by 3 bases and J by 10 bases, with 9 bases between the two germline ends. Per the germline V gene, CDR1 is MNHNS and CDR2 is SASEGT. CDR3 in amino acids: CASSDVGRKLFF. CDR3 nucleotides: TGTGCCAGCAGTGACGTGGGGCGAAAACTGTTTTTT.

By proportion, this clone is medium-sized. CDR3 region: CASSGAGGVETQYF. For the CDR3, the DNA is TGTGCCAGCAGTGGAGCCGGTGGTGTGGAGACCCAGTACTTC. The chain carries TRBV6-1 and TRBJ2-5; D gene uncertain. Germline V lookup: CDR1 MNHNS, CDR2 SASEGT. This CDR3 has 14 residues. The V end was cut by 4 bases, the J end by 5 bases, with 14 bases between.

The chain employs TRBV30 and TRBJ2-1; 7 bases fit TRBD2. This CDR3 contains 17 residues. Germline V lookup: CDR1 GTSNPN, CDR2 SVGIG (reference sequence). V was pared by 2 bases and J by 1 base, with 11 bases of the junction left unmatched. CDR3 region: CAWSLGRTSVSYNEQFF. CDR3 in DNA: TGTGCCTGGAGTTTAGGGAGGACTAGTGTTTCCTACAATGAGCAGTTCTTC. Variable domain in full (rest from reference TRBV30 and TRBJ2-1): SQTIHQWPATLVQPVGSPLSLECTVEGTSNPNLYWYRQAAGRGLQLLFYSVGIGQISSEVPQNLSASRPQDRQFILSSKKLLLSDSGFYLCAWSLGRTSVSYNEQFFGPGTRLTVL.

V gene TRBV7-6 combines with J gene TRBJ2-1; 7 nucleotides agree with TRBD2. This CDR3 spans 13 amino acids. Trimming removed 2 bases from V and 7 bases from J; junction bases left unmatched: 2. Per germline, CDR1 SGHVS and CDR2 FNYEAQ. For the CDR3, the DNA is TGTGCCAGCAGCTTAAGGGACTATAATGAGCAGTTCTTC. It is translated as CASSLRDYNEQFF.

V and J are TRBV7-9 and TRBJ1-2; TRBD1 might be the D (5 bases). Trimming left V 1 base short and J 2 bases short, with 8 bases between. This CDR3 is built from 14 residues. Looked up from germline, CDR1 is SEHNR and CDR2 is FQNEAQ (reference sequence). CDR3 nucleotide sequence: TGTGCCAGCAGCTTAGGGGGCAGGAACTATGGCTACACCTTC. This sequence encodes CASSLGGRNYGYTF.

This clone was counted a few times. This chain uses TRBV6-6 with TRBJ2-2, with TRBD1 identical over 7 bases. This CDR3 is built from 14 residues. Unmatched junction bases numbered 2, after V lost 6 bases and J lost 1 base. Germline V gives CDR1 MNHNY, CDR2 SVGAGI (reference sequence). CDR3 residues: CASRTGQNTGELFF. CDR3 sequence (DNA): TGTGCCAGCAGGACAGGGCAGAACACCGGGGAGCTGTTTTTT.

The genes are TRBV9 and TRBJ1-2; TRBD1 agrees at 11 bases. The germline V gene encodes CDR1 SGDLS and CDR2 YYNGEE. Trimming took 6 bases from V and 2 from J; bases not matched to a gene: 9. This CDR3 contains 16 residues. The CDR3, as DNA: TGTGCCAGCACCAGGGGACAGGGGGTATCAAACTATGGCTACACCTTC. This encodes CASTRGQGVSNYGYTF.

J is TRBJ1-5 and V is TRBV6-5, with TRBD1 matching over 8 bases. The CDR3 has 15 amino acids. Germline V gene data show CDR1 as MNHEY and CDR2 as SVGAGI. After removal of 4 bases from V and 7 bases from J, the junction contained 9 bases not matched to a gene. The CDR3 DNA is TGTGCCAGCAGTTCAACCTGGACAGGGCGACAGCCCCAGCATTTT. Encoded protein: CASSSTWTGRQPQHF.

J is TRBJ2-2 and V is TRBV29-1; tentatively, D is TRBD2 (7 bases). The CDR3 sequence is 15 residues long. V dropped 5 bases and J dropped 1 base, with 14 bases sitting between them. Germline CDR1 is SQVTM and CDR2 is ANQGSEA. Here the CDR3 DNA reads TGCAGCGTTTTACAGGGAGGGGGGAACACCGGGGAGCTGTTTTTT. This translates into CSVLQGGGNTGELFF.

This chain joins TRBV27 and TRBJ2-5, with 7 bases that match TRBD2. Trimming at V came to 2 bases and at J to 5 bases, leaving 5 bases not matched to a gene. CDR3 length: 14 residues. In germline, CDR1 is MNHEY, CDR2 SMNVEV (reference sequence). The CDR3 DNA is TGTGCCAGCAGTTTAATGGGAGGGGAGGAGACCCAGTACTTC. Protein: CASSLMGGEETQYF.

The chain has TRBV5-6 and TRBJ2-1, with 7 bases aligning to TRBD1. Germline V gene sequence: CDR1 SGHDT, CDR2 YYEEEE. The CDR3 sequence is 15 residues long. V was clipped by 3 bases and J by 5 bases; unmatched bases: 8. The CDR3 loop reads CASSSETGMNNEQFF. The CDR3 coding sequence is TGTGCCAGCAGCTCCGAGACAGGGATGAACAATGAGCAGTTCTTC.

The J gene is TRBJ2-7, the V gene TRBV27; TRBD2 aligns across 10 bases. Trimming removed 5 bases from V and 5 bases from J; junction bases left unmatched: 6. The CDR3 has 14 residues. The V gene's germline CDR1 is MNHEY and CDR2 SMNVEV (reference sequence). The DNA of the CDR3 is TGTGCCAGCAGTGCGCTAGCGGGAGTTAACGAGCAGTACTTC. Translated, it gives CASSALAGVNEQYF.

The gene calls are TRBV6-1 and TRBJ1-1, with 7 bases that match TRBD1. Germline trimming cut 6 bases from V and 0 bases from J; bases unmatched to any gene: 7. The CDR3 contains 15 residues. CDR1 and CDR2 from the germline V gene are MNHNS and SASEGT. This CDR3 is CASRAGTDVNTEAFF. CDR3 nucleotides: TGTGCCAGCAGAGCCGGGACAGATGTGAACACTGAAGCTTTCTTT.

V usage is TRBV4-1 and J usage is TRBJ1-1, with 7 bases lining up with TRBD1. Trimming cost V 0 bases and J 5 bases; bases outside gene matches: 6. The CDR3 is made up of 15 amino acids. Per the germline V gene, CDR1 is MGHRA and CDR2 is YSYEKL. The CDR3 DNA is TGCGCCAGCAGCCAAGAGAAGGGGGCGCGGACTGAAGCTTTCTTT. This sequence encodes CASSQEKGARTEAFF.